The 28 T cell receptor beta chains below all came from one sample that was sequenced in a study of cytomegalovirus exposure and HLA in healthy donors. Both 60 Vbeta primers and 13 Jbeta primers went into the PCR. Profiling relied on immunoSEQ multiplex PCR, and the TCRdb table lists in-frame clones only, not all of them. This table has some 190,000 clones, 75% to 90% appearing once. Sequencing was carried out using PBMCs. These receptor sequences come from a woman aged 30 to 39 in good health and CMV-seronegative.

This chain connects TRBV6-5 to TRBJ2-5; tentatively, D is TRBD2 (7 bases). V lost 4 bases, J lost 5 bases, and 20 bases lay in between. The CDR3 contains 16 residues. In germline, CDR1 is MNHEY, CDR2 SVGAGI. The CDR3 coding sequence is TGTGCCAGCAGTTTCAGGGTTGGCGGGGGCCGGGAGACCCAGTACTTC. Its translation: CASSFRVGGGRETQYF.

The genes are TRBV29-1 and TRBJ2-1; 8 bases are shared with TRBD2. The junction had 14 bases not matched to a gene; V was cut back by 6 bases and J by 4 bases. Germline assignment: CDR1 SQVTM and CDR2 ANQGSEA. The CDR3 contains 16 residues. The CDR3 sequence is CSVPTSPGGGYNEQFF. As DNA, the CDR3 is TGCAGCGTCCCCACGTCTCCGGGGGGGGGTTACAATGAGCAGTTCTTC.

The V call is TRBV7-3, the J call TRBJ2-1; 9 nucleotides line up with TRBD2. This CDR3 has 14 residues. J lost 7 bases, V lost 5 bases, and 6 bases had no gene match. The germline V gene encodes CDR1 SGHTA and CDR2 FQGTGA. CDR3 coding DNA: TGTGCCAGCAGCATTAGCGGGAGAATAAATGAGCAGTTCTTC. Translating gives CASSISGRINEQFF. The full variable domain, completed using reference TRBV7-3 and TRBJ2-1, is GAGVSQTPSNKVTEKGKYVELRCDPISGHTALYWYRQSLGQGPEFLIYFQGTGAADDSGLPNDRFFAVRPEGSVSTLKIQRTERGDSAVYLCASSISGRINEQFFGPGTRLTVL.

Comment on this clone: Other DNA sequences in this specimen translate into the identical CDR3. This chain joins TRBV7-8 and TRBJ1-1; weak D call: TRBD1 (5 bases). The CDR3 loop spans 15 amino acids. The germline V gene encodes CDR1 SGHVS and CDR2 FQNEAQ. The V end was cut by 0 bases, the J end by 3 bases, with 11 bases between. The CDR3 sequence is CASSLAPGLHTEAFF. CDR3 DNA: TGTGCCAGCAGCTTAGCGCCAGGGTTGCACACTGAAGCTTTCTTT.

This chain connects TRBV19 to TRBJ1-1; no definite D call. This CDR3 is built from 14 residues. The V gene lost 1 base and the J gene lost 3 bases, with 9 bases spanning the gap. Germline V CDR1 and CDR2: LNHDA, SQIVND (reference sequence). The CDR3 reads CASSIVAADTEAFF. CDR3 coding DNA: TGTGCCAGTAGTATAGTTGCAGCGGACACTGAAGCTTTCTTT.

Only one count was recorded for this clone. The chain employs TRBV6-1 and TRBJ2-5, with 7 bases that match TRBD1. The CDR3 runs 15 residues. Germline V CDR1 and CDR2: MNHNS, SASEGT. With 0 bases clipped from V and 9 bases from J, the junction kept 10 bases outside the gene matches. The CDR3 DNA follows: TGTGCCAGCAGTGAAGCGCAAGGGTACCAGGGGGCCCAGTACTTC. Encoded protein: CASSEAQGYQGAQYF.

This chain connects TRBV5-1 to TRBJ2-7; 11 nucleotides line up with TRBD2. Losses at the gene ends were 7 bases for V and 3 bases for J; bases not matched to a gene: 9. Germline loops: CDR1 SGHRS, CDR2 YFSETQ. This CDR3 contains 15 residues. Here the CDR3 DNA reads TGCGCCAGCGGCATGACTAGCGGGACAAACTACGAGCAGTACTTC. Its protein product is CASGMTSGTNYEQYF.

The genes are TRBV28 and TRBJ2-5; TRBD1 matches 7 bases. The CDR3 is 13 amino acids. Germline V gene lookup returns CDR1 MDHEN and CDR2 SYDVKM. V dropped 8 bases and J dropped 4; count of bases not matched to a gene: 7. The CDR3 DNA reads as TGTGCCAGCGTTGACAGGGACATAGAGACCCAGTACTTC. Translated: CASVDRDIETQYF.

This chain uses TRBV19 with TRBJ2-1; maybe TRBD2 (5 bases). The germline CDR1 and CDR2 sequences are LNHDA and SQIVND (reference sequence). V shed 4 bases and J shed 0 bases, with 13 bases lying between them. The CDR3 consists of 16 residues. The CDR3 DNA reads TGTGCCAGTAGTACTAATCTAGCCGCCTCCTACAATGAGCAGTTCTTC. As protein: CASSTNLAASYNEQFF.

On this clone itself: Other nucleotide sequences in the sample specify the same CDR3. J is TRBJ2-2 and V is TRBV5-6; unclear D gene. CDR3 length: 15 residues. The V gene's germline CDR1 is SGHDT and CDR2 YYEEEE. The germline V and J ends were trimmed by 0 bases and 2 bases, with 8 bases remaining between them. CDR3 sequence (DNA): TGTGCCAGCAGCTTGGGGGCAGCAAACACCGGGGAGCTGTTTTTT. Its translation: CASSLGAANTGELFF. The whole variable domain, remainder taken from reference TRBV5-6 and TRBJ2-2, is DAGVTQSPTHLIKTRGQQVTLRCSPKSGHDTVSWYQQALGQGPQFIFQYYEEEERQRGNFPDRFSGHQFPNYSSELNVNALLLGDSALYLCASSLGAANTGELFFGEGSRLTVL.

V usage is TRBV28 and J usage is TRBJ2-7, with 8 bases aligning to TRBD1. V lost 9 bases to trimming and J lost 7 bases; unmatched junction nucleotides: 14. The CDR3 consists of 14 residues. CDR1 and CDR2 from the germline V gene are MDHEN and SYDVKM. As DNA, the CDR3 is TGTGCCAGAACTCCCTCGGACAGGGCGGGTGAGCAGTACTTC. It translates to CARTPSDRAGEQYF.

J is TRBJ2-1 and V is TRBV5-1; 8 bases line up with TRBD1. This CDR3 is built from 16 residues. Germline CDR1 SGHRS, CDR2 YFSETQ. V lost 4 bases and J lost 6; bases outside the gene matches: 12. The CDR3 DNA is TGCGCCAGCAGCCTAAGCGGACAGGGTAGTCGCAATGAGCAGTTCTTC. This encodes CASSLSGQGSRNEQFF.

This rearrangement joins TRBV5-1 to TRBJ1-1; TRBD1 aligns across 8 bases. With 4 bases clipped from V and 4 bases from J, the junction kept 6 bases outside the gene matches. Germline assignment: CDR1 SGHRS and CDR2 YFSETQ. This CDR3 has 14 residues. CDR3 protein: CASSQGQASTEAFF. CDR3 nucleotide sequence: TGCGCCAGCAGCCAGGGACAGGCCTCCACTGAAGCTTTCTTT.

This chain links TRBV5-1 with TRBJ2-5; 10 bases align to TRBD1. Germline CDR1 and CDR2: SGHRS and YFSETQ. After removal of 4 bases from V and 4 bases from J, the junction contained 10 bases not matched to a gene. This CDR3 region has 16 residues. CDR3 sequence reads: CASSLRTGGSGETQYF. In nucleotides, the CDR3 is TGCGCCAGCAGCCTACGGACAGGGGGGTCCGGAGAGACCCAGTACTTC.

V and J are TRBV9 and TRBJ2-5, with D maybe TRBD2 (5 bases). The CDR3 is 17 amino acids. Germline CDR1 is SGDLS and CDR2 is YYNGEE. V was cut by 0 bases and J by 4 bases, with 19 bases left in between. CDR3 loop: CASSVGAAAAGGETQYF. CDR3 bases: TGTGCCAGCAGCGTAGGGGCTGCCGCCGCTGGAGGAGAGACCCAGTACTTC.

The J gene is TRBJ2-3, the V gene TRBV5-1, with 7 bases matching TRBD2. Looked up from germline, CDR1 is SGHRS and CDR2 is YFSETQ. This CDR3 is built from 16 residues. Losses at the gene ends were 4 bases for V and 0 bases for J; bases not matched to a gene: 8. CDR3 loop: CASSPLLATSTDTQYF. DNA for the CDR3: TGCGCCAGCAGCCCCTTACTAGCGACTAGCACAGATACGCAGTATTTT.

The chain links TRBV18 to TRBJ1-1; 10 bases are shared with TRBD1. This CDR3 region has 16 residues. Trimming cost V 7 bases and J 0 bases; bases outside gene matches: 8. CDR1 KGHSH and CDR2 LQKENI come from the germline V gene. CDR3 coding DNA: TGTGCCAGCTTAAATGACAGGGGGCTGGTGAACACTGAAGCTTTCTTT. This translates into CASLNDRGLVNTEAFF.

CDR3 region: CASSQNRVPSEKLFF. CDR3 coding DNA: TGCGCCAGCAGCCAGAATCGGGTTCCAAGTGAAAAACTGTTTTTT. V gene TRBV4-1 combines with J gene TRBJ1-4; D remains ambiguous. In germline, CDR1 is MGHRA, CDR2 YSYEKL. This CDR3 contains 15 residues. The ends were cut back, 3 bases at V and 7 bases at J, with 15 bases in the middle.

The chain has TRBV4-1 and TRBJ2-6; D is uncertain. Trimming stripped 4 bases from V and 4 bases from J, with 5 bases between. Germline CDR1 and CDR2: MGHRA and YSYEKL. The CDR3 totals 13 residues. CDR3 DNA: TGCGCCAGCAGCCTTAGAGGGGCCAACGTCCTGACTTTC. Translating it yields CASSLRGANVLTF.

The genes are TRBV7-2 and TRBJ2-1; 7 bases fit TRBD2. The CDR3 consists of 14 residues. Trimming took 5 bases from V and 6 from J; bases not matched to a gene: 7. The germline gives CDR1 SGHTA, CDR2 FQGNSA. The CDR3 loop reads CASSPLSGSNEQFF. CDR3 in DNA: TGTGCCAGCAGCCCTCTTAGCGGGTCCAATGAGCAGTTCTTC.

The chain uses TRBV28 and TRBJ2-2; 7 positions agree with TRBD1. The CDR3 spans 15 residues. The germline V gene encodes CDR1 MDHEN and CDR2 SYDVKM. V shed 6 bases, J shed 0 bases, and the junction held 4 bases outside the gene matches. For the CDR3, the DNA is TGTGCCAGCAGCCAAGGGACAGCGAACACCGGGGAGCTGTTTTTT. Translated: CASSQGTANTGELFF.

The rearrangement joins TRBV7-9 to TRBJ2-1; TRBD2 aligns across 7 bases. The CDR3 is 12 residues long. Germline assignment: CDR1 SEHNR and CDR2 FQNEAQ (reference sequence). J lost 14 bases, V lost 5 bases, and 9 bases had no gene match. The CDR3: CASSPEGAGKFF. CDR3 bases: TGTGCCAGCAGCCCCGAGGGAGCGGGGAAGTTCTTC.

The chain has TRBV11-2 and TRBJ2-7, with TRBD2 as a possible D gene (6 bases). CDR1 is SGHAT, CDR2 FQNNGV, per germline. The length of the CDR3 is 14 residues. V lost 5 bases, J lost 3 bases, and 14 bases lay in between. DNA of the CDR3: TGTGCCAGCAGCCCCGGGACTGTCAACTACGAGCAGTACTTC. Translation gives CASSPGTVNYEQYF.

The chain links TRBV30 to TRBJ2-7, with D possibly matching TRBD2 (5 bases). Germline CDR1 and CDR2: GTSNPN and SVGIG (reference sequence). CDR3 length equals 17 residues. The V gene lost 2 bases and the J gene lost 1 base, with 21 bases spanning the gap. The CDR3 here is CAWSTSLLRRNSYEQYF. Here the CDR3 DNA reads TGTGCCTGGAGTACCAGCCTCCTACGGAGGAATTCCTACGAGCAGTACTTC. The entire variable domain, with the rest obtained from reference TRBV30 and TRBJ2-7, is as follows: SQTIHQWPATLVQPVGSPLSLECTVEGTSNPNLYWYRQAAGRGLQLLFYSVGIGQISSEVPQNLSASRPQDRQFILSSKKLLLSDSGFYLCAWSTSLLRRNSYEQYFGPGTRLTVT.

The chain uses TRBV4-1 and TRBJ2-5, with 11 bases that match TRBD1. This CDR3 region has 16 residues. Losses at the gene ends were 1 base for V and 4 bases for J; bases not matched to a gene: 5. Germline CDR1 and CDR2: MGHRA and YSYEKL. CDR3 sequence reads: CASSQAGTGGPETQYF. The CDR3 nucleotides are TGCGCCAGCAGCCAAGCCGGGACAGGGGGTCCAGAGACCCAGTACTTC.

This chain joins TRBV4-1 and TRBJ2-7; unclear D gene. The CDR3 is made up of 15 amino acids. Trimming left V 0 bases short and J 3 bases short, with 12 bases between. The germline gives CDR1 MGHRA, CDR2 YSYEKL. Written as DNA, the CDR3 is TGCGCCAGCAGCCAAGACCGCCAGGATATCTACGAGCAGTACTTC. Protein product: CASSQDRQDIYEQYF.

V is TRBV2 and J is TRBJ2-3; 14 nucleotides align to TRBD2. This CDR3 region has 14 residues. V dropped 8 bases and J dropped 3; count of bases not matched to a gene: 1. The germline CDR1 and CDR2 sequences are SNHLY and FYNNEI. CDR3 in DNA: TGTGCCAGCGGACTAGCGGGAGGTACAGATACGCAGTATTTT. The encoded protein is CASGLAGGTDTQYF.

The chain employs TRBV6-1 and TRBJ2-7, with D maybe TRBD2 (5 bases). The CDR3 sequence is 14 residues long. V lost 10 bases and J 6 bases, leaving 22 bases between the germline ends. From germline, CDR1 is MNHNS and CDR2 SASEGT. The CDR3 loop reads CANARGTAASEQYF. Written as DNA, the CDR3 is TGTGCCAACGCCCGGGGTACGGCGGCCTCCGAGCAGTACTTC.